This T cell receptor (beta chain) is drawn from a study of CD8+CD57+ T cells in acquired aplastic anemia. Study in general: An average of 3.2 ug of DNA was obtained from sorted CD4+ and CD8+ cells.

This clonotype was detected many times. The TCR beta profiling, which covered VDJ combination and CDR3 sequence, was carried out using genomic DNA as the template. In TCRdb, the reads were re-called with MiXCR into one record per CDR3 protein. Of around 140,000 distinct CDR3 sequences listed, around two fifths are singletons. The germline CDR1 and CDR2 sequences are MNHEY and SVGAGI. The CDR3 totals 13 residues. V lost 5 bases to trimming and J lost 6 bases, with 14 bases between them. Sequencing was done on a sample of sorted CD4+, CD8+, or CD8+CD57+ T cells (not recorded which) from PBMCs. The chain has TRBV6-5 and TRBJ2-7; the D gene is possibly TRBD1 (5 bases). This clonotype originated in a human donor in good health, serving as a control. CDR3 sequence (DNA): TGTGCCAGCAGTAACCCGACAGTGGTCGAGCAGTACTTC. This codes for CASSNPTVVEQYF.